This T cell receptor (beta chain) is from a study of T cells in Graves' hyperthyroidism and ophthalmopathy. The CDR3 has 14 amino acids. The V gene's germline CDR1 is SEHNR and CDR2 FQNEAQ (reference sequence). In regard to this clonotype: The antigen is undetermined. This may come from a read error, since a much larger clone is one base off.

Study-level points and caveats: Stable hyperthyroidism was told apart from ophthalmopathy by a model built on 13 V-J features. Most thyroid clonotypes that were expanded above 0.001 also turned up in blood. With a median lead of around 5.9 months before onset, the model predicted ophthalmopathy.

The CDR3 regions of TCR beta were amplified from RNA transcripts. HTBI primers were used for first-round RT-PCR of the TCR CDR3. TCRdb processed the multiplex PCR reads anew with MiXCR; each CDR3 protein has one entry. The sample gives 450,000 to 700,000 distinct CDR3 sequences, 35% to 55% of which show up once; around 20% is in the top ten. This clonotype was sampled from an adult woman with Graves' disease, either hyperthyroidism or ophthalmopathy (not recorded which). The sequencing input was peripheral blood or thyroid tissue (not recorded which). V gene TRBV7-9 combines with J gene TRBJ2-7; tentative D call: TRBD1 (5 bases). The CDR3 here is CASRTVDRAYERYF. CDR3 nucleotides: TGCGCCAGCAGAACCGTAGACAGAGCCTACGAGCGGTACTTC.